The text below deals with one T cell receptor beta chain. The data stem from a study of cytomegalovirus exposure and HLA in healthy donors. Here immunoSEQ multiplex PCR was the method, and the copy in TCRdb shows in-frame clones only, minus some. The sample contains some 90,000 clones, roughly 96% of which appear only once. CDR1 is SGDLS and CDR2 is YYNGEE in the germline V gene. J lost 2 bases, V lost 4 bases, and 12 bases had no gene match. CDR3 length: 17 amino acids. The receptor was isolated from a man aged 18 to 30 in good health and CMV-seronegative. The sequenced sample was PBMCs. The chain uses TRBV9 and TRBJ2-7; TRBD1 matches at 10 bases. The CDR3, as DNA: TGTGCCAGCAGCCGTGAACCTCTTGGACAGGGGGCCTACGAGCAGTACGTC. Translation gives CASSREPLGQGAYEQYV.